A selection of T cell receptor beta chains follows, all from one sample in a study of monozygotic twins with inflammatory bowel disease. Reanalyzing the 5' RACE reads, TCRdb keeps one entry per CDR3 protein, without DNA. In all, the sample yields a few hundred thousand distinct CDR3 sequences. The material sequenced was blood. The receptor set was obtained from a human donor with ulcerative colitis or Crohn's disease, or a healthy co-twin of an affected twin (not recorded which). The CDR3 runs from the conserved cysteine through the conserved F or W. The order of the fields is V gene, CDR3 length, J gene, CDR3 protein.

TRBV9	15	TRBJ2-6	CASSGQEAGANVLTF
TRBV3-1	15	TRBJ2-7	CASSHFDRFSYEQNF
TRBV24-1	13	TRBJ2-1	CATTVAGGGEQFF
TRBV15	16	TRBJ2-2	CATSRDRGPQTGELFF
TRBV14	15	TRBJ2-1	CASSPRPIPRGEQFF
TRBV7-2	14	TRBJ1-1	CASSLYHRVTEAFF
TRBV28	14	TRBJ1-1	CASRTGGRNTEAFF
TRBV20-1	14	TRBJ1-5	CSAGTGDTNQPQHF
TRBV25-1	14	TRBJ1-3	CASREGSWGNTIYF
TRBV7-2	15	TRBJ2-7	CASSGNRGSSYEQYF
TRBV7-2	17	TRBJ1-4	CASSLAGAGTPNEKLFF
TRBV19	17	TRBJ2-1	CASSIAAGVGSYNEQFF
TRBV25-1	15	TRBJ2-7	CASSAPGSGNYEQYF
TRBV20-1	14	TRBJ2-7	CSAERLAGRYEQYF
TRBV5-8	16	TRBJ2-5	CASSSPGISKKETQYF
TRBV4-3	17	TRBJ2-1	CASSQASSGRSYNEQFF
TRBV5-1	15	TRBJ1-2	CASSLANQGTYGYTF
TRBV5-5	13	TRBJ2-1	CASSLFWAGEQFF
TRBV15	15	TRBJ1-5	CATSRELPGNQPQHF
TRBV3-1	17	TRBJ2-1	CASSQAVTSGRWNEQFF
TRBV19	15	TRBJ1-5	CASSIEWDDRLPQHF
TRBV12-3/TRBV12-4	14	TRBJ2-3	CASSFLSTADTQYF
TRBV23-1	17	TRBJ2-6	CASSQPEVRSGANVLTF
TRBV5-5	15	TRBJ1-5	CASSLAQGQNQPQHF
TRBV29-1	15	TRBJ2-5	CSVGRQGIRQETQYF
TRBV30	14	TRBJ1-2	CAWTPQGTDYGYTF
TRBV27	20	TRBJ2-7	CASSLSPGSSGRIGVYEQYF
TRBV19	15	TRBJ2-3	CASKRTGTYTDTQYF
TRBV7-2	14	TRBJ2-1	CASSRGFYYNEQFF
TRBV5-1	15	TRBJ1-1	CASSRQGGLNTEAFF
TRBV7-9	13	TRBJ1-2	CASSLVRADGYTF
TRBV23-1	13	TRBJ1-5	CASSLTPSRPQHF
TRBV6-1	15	TRBJ1-5	CASSELRGGNQPQHF
TRBV15	15	TRBJ2-5	CATSRTTGRQETQYF
TRBV20-1	13	TRBJ2-1	CSAERVASTEQFF
TRBV12-3/TRBV12-4	15	TRBJ1-3	CASSFWTGTGNTIYF
TRBV10-3	14	TRBJ1-5	CAISESTGSQPQHF